The T cell receptor beta chain described here comes from a study of T cells in Graves' hyperthyroidism and ophthalmopathy. Germline lookup yields CDR1 MGHRA and CDR2 YSYEKL. This CDR3 region has 17 residues. The V end was cut by 3 bases, the J end by 2 bases, with 17 bases between. RNA transcripts gave rise to amplified TCR beta CDR3 regions. TCR CDR3 underwent first-round RT-PCR with the HTBI primer set. In TCRdb, the multiplex PCR reads were re-called with MiXCR into one record per CDR3 protein. The sample has about 340,000 distinct CDR3 sequences, 21% seen once. Sequenced: blood. The sequence derives from a woman in her 50s with Graves' hyperthyroidism. This chain links TRBV4-1 with TRBJ2-1; D is possibly TRBD2 (5 bases). The DNA for the CDR3 is TGCGCCAGCAGCCACCTCGCAACTAGACGCCCCTACAATGAGCAGTTCTTC. This gives the protein CASSHLATRRPYNEQFF.